The 28 T cell receptor beta chains below were found in one sample sequenced in a study of T cell changes during pregnancy in multiple sclerosis. Sequenced by immunoSEQ multiplex PCR; TCRdb stores in-frame clones only, minus some. This sample carries just under 80,000 clones, roughly 93% of them seen once, and the ten largest clones take approximately 0.93%. The sample consisted of peripheral blood, taken in the first trimester of pregnancy. Receptors originate from a female donor with multiple sclerosis, enrolled in a pregnancy study.

The chain carries TRBV9 and TRBJ1-2, with 7 nucleotides matching TRBD1. With V trimmed by 4 bases and J by 7 bases, 22 bases remained unmatched. Germline V gene sequence: CDR1 SGDLS, CDR2 YYNGEE. The CDR3 has 18 residues. The DNA of the CDR3 is TGTGCCAGCAGCATCCGGGACAGAAATCCGGGCCCCAGTTTTGGCTACACCTTC. This gives the protein CASSIRDRNPGPSFGYTF.

The chain has TRBV25-1 and TRBJ1-2, with TRBD1 as a possible D gene (5 bases). There are 14 residues in the CDR3. CDR1 is MGHDK and CDR2 is SYGVNS in the germline V gene. V was trimmed by 1 base and J by 8 bases, leaving 14 bases between them. CDR3 residues: CASSESTAPVGYTF. CDR3 DNA: TGTGCCAGCAGTGAATCGACAGCCCCAGTCGGCTACACCTTC.

The rearrangement uses TRBV9 and TRBJ2-2, with D possibly matching TRBD2 (6 bases). The CDR3 loop spans 18 amino acids. Germline CDR1 is SGDLS and CDR2 is YYNGEE. V was cut by 3 bases and J by 3 bases, with 21 bases left in between. CDR3: CASSADAGRRVYTGELFF. The CDR3 DNA reads as TGTGCCAGCAGCGCCGATGCGGGGAGGCGTGTGTACACCGGGGAGCTGTTTTTT.

The J gene is TRBJ1-6, the V gene TRBV7-3; no clear D gene. The CDR3 consists of 15 residues. Germline CDR1 is SGHTA and CDR2 is FQGTGA. V lost 2 bases, J lost 0 bases, and 5 bases lay in between. The DNA of the CDR3 is TGTGCCAGCAGCTTAGATAGCTCCTATAATTCACCCCTCCACTTT. Translation: CASSLDSSYNSPLHF.

The chain carries TRBV11-2 and TRBJ2-1, with 8 bases matching TRBD2. The ends lost 8 bases at V and 1 base at J; junction bases unmatched: 7. Germline V gene sequence: CDR1 SGHAT, CDR2 FQNNGV. This CDR3 region has 15 residues. CDR3 in DNA: TGTGCCAGCTGTAGCGGGATTATTTCCTACAATGAGCAGTTCTTC. It yields the protein CASCSGIISYNEQFF.

The genes are TRBV4-3 and TRBJ1-2; weak D call: TRBD1 (6 bases). V was trimmed by 0 bases and J by 14 bases, leaving 19 bases between them. Looked up from germline, CDR1 is LGHNA and CDR2 is YSLEER. The CDR3 is made up of 14 amino acids. The CDR3 loop is CASSQEKEATGATF. CDR3 nucleotides: TGCGCCAGCAGCCAAGAAAAGGAGGCGACAGGCGCGACCTTC.

This chain links TRBV29-1 with TRBJ1-4; 8 bases match TRBD1. The trim removed 3 bases at V and 8 bases at J, leaving 8 bases unmatched. Germline V lookup: CDR1 SQVTM, CDR2 ANQGSEA. The CDR3 is 14 amino acids. The CDR3 bases are TGCAGCGTTGAGACGGGACAGGTTGGCGAAAAACTGTTTTTT. Translated, it gives CSVETGQVGEKLFF.

V usage is TRBV2 and J usage is TRBJ2-2; D is ambiguous. The CDR3 runs to 13 residues. Trimming shortened V by 8 bases and J by 0 bases, and 7 bases separated the two germline ends. The V gene's germline CDR1 is SNHLY and CDR2 FYNNEI. DNA for the CDR3: TGTGCCAGCGGAGTGGCGAACACCGGGGAGCTGTTTTTT. Translating it yields CASGVANTGELFF.

CDR3 DNA sequence: TGTGCCAGCAGCCCGGACAGGGTCTATGGCTACACCTTC. Residues: CASSPDRVYGYTF. The V call is TRBV27, the J call TRBJ1-2, with 8 bases aligning to TRBD1. The CDR3 is made up of 13 amino acids. Germline values: CDR1 MNHEY, CDR2 SMNVEV (reference sequence). V was pared by 6 bases and J by 4 bases, with 4 bases of the junction left unmatched.

This clone was counted once. The chain employs TRBV5-4 and TRBJ1-2; 10 nucleotides align to TRBD1. The ends lost 4 bases at V and 4 bases at J; junction bases unmatched: 10. CDR1 and CDR2 from the germline V gene are SGHNT and YYREEE (reference sequence). The CDR3 sequence is 16 residues long. In DNA form, the CDR3 reads TGTGCCAGCAGCCCATGGAGGGGACAGGGGTTCTATGGCTACACCTTC. It specifies CASSPWRGQGFYGYTF.

The genes are TRBV25-1 and TRBJ1-1; D ambiguous. V was cut by 4 bases and J by 6 bases, with 12 bases left in between. CDR3 length equals 13 residues. Germline V gene data show CDR1 as MGHDK and CDR2 as SYGVNS. The CDR3 DNA is TGTGCCAGCAGTGTAGGAGGGTTCGCTGAAGCTTTCTTT. It yields the protein CASSVGGFAEAFF.

This rearrangement joins TRBV18 to TRBJ2-3, with D maybe TRBD2 (5 bases). Trimming pared 0 bases from V and 5 bases from J, leaving 9 bases between. This CDR3 has 14 amino acids. Germline V gene sequence: CDR1 KGHSH, CDR2 LQKENI. The CDR3 is CASSPPSSRDTQYF. The CDR3 DNA reads TGTGCCAGCTCACCACCGTCTAGCCGAGATACGCAGTATTTT.

This clone was seen once. The chain employs TRBV4-3 and TRBJ2-3; 9 positions match TRBD1. This CDR3 is 17 amino acids long. The junction had 9 bases not matched to a gene; V was cut back by 0 bases and J by 5 bases. Per the germline V gene, CDR1 is LGHNA and CDR2 is YSLEER. The CDR3: CASSQDSGTGIVDTQYF. The CDR3 bases are TGCGCCAGCAGCCAAGATTCCGGGACAGGGATAGTAGATACGCAGTATTTT.

The CDR3 sequence: CASSAPTRGTDTQYF. The CDR3 DNA reads as TGTGCCAGCAGCGCTCCTACACGGGGCACAGATACGCAGTATTTT. V and J are TRBV7-2 and TRBJ2-3; no clear D. The V and J ends lost 5 bases and 1 base respectively, with 13 bases between them. The CDR3 covers 15 residues. Germline V gene lookup returns CDR1 SGHTA and CDR2 FQGNSA. Based on the CDR3 plus reference TRBV7-2 and TRBJ2-3, the full variable domain is GAGVSQSPSNKVTEKGKDVELRCDPISGHTALYWYRQSLGQGLEFLIYFQGNSAPDKSGLPSDRFSAERTGGSVSTLTIQRTQQEDSAVYLCASSAPTRGTDTQYFGPGTRLTVL.

DNA of the CDR3: TGTGCCAGCAGTGAATCCAGGACTAGCGGGGGCGGGGAGACCCAGTACTTC. It encodes CASSESRTSGGGETQYF. The chain is built from TRBV25-1 and TRBJ2-5; 13 bases fit TRBD2. The CDR3 consists of 17 residues. Trimming took 1 base from V and 5 from J; bases not matched to a gene: 7. CDR1 MGHDK and CDR2 SYGVNS come from the germline V gene.

The chain couples TRBV29-1 to TRBJ1-5; a possible D gene is TRBD1 (6 bases). Germline V gives CDR1 SQVTM, CDR2 ANQGSEA. Deletions cut 4 bases from V and 4 bases from J, with 14 bases between. The CDR3 sequence is 14 residues long. This CDR3 is CSVVEQGGNQPQHF. CDR3 coding DNA: TGCAGCGTTGTCGAACAGGGAGGGAATCAGCCCCAGCATTTT.

The rearrangement joins TRBV27 to TRBJ2-1; 14 nucleotides agree with TRBD2. This CDR3 has 15 amino acids. Germline lookup yields CDR1 MNHEY and CDR2 SMNVEV (reference sequence). J gave up 6 bases and V 3 bases, and 1 base lay outside the gene matches. The CDR3 region is CASSLGLAGVNEQFF. The CDR3 DNA reads TGTGCCAGCAGTTTGGGACTAGCGGGAGTCAATGAGCAGTTCTTC.

The rearrangement links TRBV7-9 to TRBJ1-2; TRBD1 might be the D (6 bases). The length of the CDR3 is 16 residues. Germline CDR1 SEHNR, CDR2 FQNEAQ (reference sequence). With 1 base removed from V and 2 bases from J, the gap between germline ends came to 14 bases. The CDR3 nucleotides read TGTGCCAGCAGCTTAGGAACAGGGAATTGGAACTATGGCTACACCTTC. Its protein is CASSLGTGNWNYGYTF.

The rearrangement links TRBV7-9 to TRBJ2-4, with a tentative D call TRBD2 (5 bases). Germline V gene lookup returns CDR1 SEHNR and CDR2 FQNEAQ (reference sequence). V dropped 1 base and J dropped 0 bases, with 10 bases sitting between them. This CDR3 has 16 amino acids. CDR3 amino acids: CASSLEGAVAKNIQYF. CDR3 DNA sequence: TGTGCCAGCAGCTTAGAGGGAGCGGTAGCCAAAAACATTCAGTACTTC.

V usage is TRBV4-1 and J usage is TRBJ1-3; 8 bases line up with TRBD1. The CDR3 is made up of 15 amino acids. V was pared by 0 bases and J by 4 bases, with 2 bases of the junction left unmatched. Per germline, CDR1 MGHRA and CDR2 YSYEKL. CDR3 region: CASSQDPGGGNTIYF. CDR3 bases: TGCGCCAGCAGCCAAGATCCAGGGGGCGGAAACACCATATATTTT.

This sequence joins TRBV5-8 and TRBJ2-7; no clear D. The CDR3 runs 14 residues. Between the trimmed V and J ends, which lost 5 bases and 0 bases, there was a span of 12 bases. Germline CDR1 SGHTS, CDR2 YDEGEE. CDR3 protein: CASRVEVSSYEQYF. The CDR3 DNA follows: TGTGCCAGCAGAGTCGAGGTGAGCTCCTACGAGCAGTACTTC.

This clone has a handful of counts. V is TRBV6-1 and J is TRBJ1-6; possibly TRBD1 for D (5 bases). V gave up 6 bases and J gave up 10 bases, with 16 bases separating them. Germline V gene lookup returns CDR1 MNHNS and CDR2 SASEGT. CDR3 length: 14 amino acids. The CDR3 here is CASRGQGPPSPLHF. The CDR3 DNA reads as TGTGCCAGCAGGGGGCAGGGTCCGCCATCACCCCTCCACTTT.

This clone came up once. This CDR3 reads CASSGDSSNYGYTF. DNA for the CDR3: TGTGCCAGCAGCGGGGACAGTTCTAACTATGGCTACACCTTC. This chain connects TRBV2 to TRBJ1-2; 7 nucleotides line up with TRBD1. Germline CDR1 is SNHLY and CDR2 is FYNNEI. The trim removed 6 bases at V and 0 bases at J, leaving 4 bases unmatched. CDR3 length: 14 residues. The entire variable domain, with the rest obtained from reference TRBV2 and TRBJ1-2, is as follows: EPEVTQTPSHQVTQMGQEVILRCVPISNHLYFYWYRQILGQKVEFLVSFYNNEISEKSEIFDDQFSVERPDGSNFTLKIRSTKLEDSAMYFCASSGDSSNYGYTFGSGTRLTVV.

CDR3 in amino acids: CASSVALDSDNSPLHF. In DNA, the CDR3 is TGTGCCAGCAGCGTAGCTCTCGACAGCGATAATTCACCCCTCCACTTT. This chain joins TRBV9 and TRBJ1-6; D may be TRBD1 (5 bases). Trimming removed 0 bases at V and 5 bases at J, with 12 bases between. CDR3 length: 16 residues. Germline CDR1 reads SGDLS; CDR2 reads YYNGEE.

V is TRBV30 and J is TRBJ2-1; weak D call: TRBD2 (6 bases). Germline CDR1 is GTSNPN and CDR2 is SVGIG (reference sequence). The CDR3 runs 13 residues. V was trimmed by 3 bases and J by 0 bases, leaving 6 bases between them. CDR3 bases: TGTGCCTGGAGGGGAGGCTCCTACAATGAGCAGTTCTTC. It is translated as CAWRGGSYNEQFF.

This clone occurred once. This chain joins TRBV9 and TRBJ2-3; 10 bases are shared with TRBD2. Germline loops: CDR1 SGDLS, CDR2 YYNGEE. The CDR3 contains 15 residues. Trimming took 3 bases from V and 6 from J; bases not matched to a gene: 7. This chain's CDR3 is CASSAVTSGVDTQYF. For the CDR3, the DNA is TGTGCCAGCAGCGCCGTCACTAGCGGGGTTGATACGCAGTATTTT.

This clone was seen just once. The chain joins TRBV6-1 to TRBJ2-7; TRBD1 is a possible D gene (6 bases). The germline V and J ends were trimmed by 7 bases and 3 bases, with 16 bases remaining between them. This CDR3 comprises 14 residues. CDR1 and CDR2 from the germline V gene are MNHNS and SASEGT. The CDR3 sequence: CASTSGARLYEQYF. In nucleotides, the CDR3 is TGTGCCAGCACTTCAGGGGCCCGCCTCTACGAGCAGTACTTC.

The chain couples TRBV19 to TRBJ2-3, with 7 bases that match TRBD2. This CDR3 contains 13 residues. The germline CDR1 and CDR2 sequences are LNHDA and SQIVND (reference sequence). J was trimmed by 3 bases and V by 9 bases; bases with no gene match: 6. This chain's CDR3 is CASSGRTTDTQYF. DNA of the CDR3: TGTGCCAGCTCCGGGAGGACAACAGATACGCAGTATTTT. The full variable domain, rest sourced from reference TRBV19 and TRBJ2-3, is DGGITQSPKYLFRKEGQNVTLSCEQNLNHDAMYWYRQDPGQGLRLIYYSQIVNDFQKGDIAEGYSVSREKKESFPLTVTSAQKNPTAFYLCASSGRTTDTQYFGPGTRLTVL.